The clone carrying this T cell receptor beta chain was counted once. Antigen specificity is unknown. Sequencing used immunoSEQ multiplex PCR; TCRdb keeps in-frame clones, though not all of them. The repertoire consists of around 550,000 clones, with approximately 95% occurring once and the leading ten covering approximately 0.12%. J gave up 5 bases and V 6 bases, and 6 bases lay outside the gene matches. In germline, CDR1 is SQVTM, CDR2 ANQGSEA. This CDR3 contains 13 residues. These data originate in a study of shared clonotypes between healthy human individuals. General observations from the study: Generation of non-shared clonotypes was less probable than generation of clonotypes shared by all four donors.

Terminally differentiated effector memory CD45RA+ cells were left out of the naive CD8 fraction, which was CD45RO-negative and positively selected for CCR7. The sequence came from a woman aged 25 to 39 in good health. Sequenced sample: naive CD8+ T cells sorted from blood. The rearrangement uses TRBV29-1 and TRBJ1-4, with TRBD1 matching over 7 bases. The CDR3 here is CSVRDSENEKLFF. The CDR3 coding sequence is TGCAGCGTAAGGGACAGCGAAAATGAAAAACTGTTTTTT.